Below, 32 T cell receptor beta chains from the same sample are listed, as sequenced in a study of cytomegalovirus exposure and HLA in healthy donors. The PCR made use of 60 Vbeta and 13 Jbeta primers. Profiled with immunoSEQ multiplex PCR; TCRdb holds only in-frame clones, not every one. The table for this sample gives some 83,000 clones. The sample taken for sequencing was PBMCs. The receptors were sampled from a woman in her twenties or thirties in good health and CMV-seronegative.

This sequence joins TRBV30 and TRBJ2-1, with TRBD2 identical over 9 bases. With V trimmed by 2 bases and J by 2 bases, 19 bases remained unmatched. Germline loops: CDR1 GTSNPN, CDR2 SVGIG (reference sequence). The CDR3 loop spans 20 amino acids. The CDR3 bases are TGTGCCTGGAGTTCCCTTCGCCTGGCTAGCGGGGCAAAGCCCTACAATGAGCAGTTCTTC. As protein: CAWSSLRLASGAKPYNEQFF.

The chain has TRBV19 and TRBJ2-3, with 9 positions matching TRBD2. The V and J ends lost 2 bases and 6 bases, in that order; junction bases with no gene match: 6. The CDR3 consists of 15 residues. Per germline, CDR1 LNHDA and CDR2 SQIVND (reference sequence). The CDR3 DNA sequence: TGTGCCAGTAGTATAATAGCGGGAGCTTCGGATACGCAGTATTTT. Translated, it gives CASSIIAGASDTQYF.

The chain couples TRBV7-7 to TRBJ2-5; 9 nucleotides agree with TRBD1. Germline V gene sequence: CDR1 SSHAT, CDR2 FNYEAQ (reference sequence). V dropped 1 base and J dropped 3; count of bases not matched to a gene: 3. The CDR3 runs 15 residues. CDR3 residues: CASSLGTGAKETQYF. The CDR3 coding sequence is TGTGCCAGCAGCTTAGGGACAGGGGCAAAAGAGACCCAGTACTTC.

The rearrangement joins TRBV4-1 to TRBJ2-7; a possible D gene is TRBD2 (6 bases). V was shortened by 0 bases and J by 2 bases, with 14 bases between the two germline ends. The CDR3 loop spans 16 amino acids. Germline CDR1 reads MGHRA; CDR2 reads YSYEKL. CDR3 sequence (DNA): TGCGCCAGCAGCCAAGATCTAGCGACCAAGGCCTACGAGCAGTACTTC. Protein: CASSQDLATKAYEQYF.

The chain uses TRBV7-8 and TRBJ2-1; possible D gene TRBD2, 5 bases. The CDR3 loop spans 14 amino acids. Trimming took off 1 base at V and 6 bases at J, with 10 bases between the two ends. Germline CDR1 is SGHVS and CDR2 is FQNEAQ. The CDR3 DNA reads as TGTGCCAGCAGCTTAGGCTCGGCGGGCAATGAGCAGTTCTTC. Residues: CASSLGSAGNEQFF.

This chain uses TRBV11-2 with TRBJ2-3; 8 nucleotides agree with TRBD2. With V trimmed by 4 bases and J by 3 bases, 9 bases remained unmatched. The germline gives CDR1 SGHAT, CDR2 FQNNGV. The CDR3 runs 16 residues. The CDR3 loop is CASSYLAGFRTDTQYF. As DNA, the CDR3 is TGTGCCAGCAGCTATTTAGCGGGATTTCGTACAGATACGCAGTATTTT.

The chain combines TRBV7-2 with TRBJ2-7, with a weak D call TRBD2 (6 bases). The CDR3 covers 14 residues. Trimming shortened V by 5 bases and J by 12 bases, and 23 bases separated the two germline ends. Germline CDR1 SGHTA, CDR2 FQGNSA. The CDR3 loop reads CASSPRDSFRGRYF. The CDR3 DNA reads as TGTGCCAGCAGCCCCCGGGACTCCTTCAGAGGAAGGTACTTC.

The gene calls are TRBV5-6 and TRBJ2-5; 9 nucleotides line up with TRBD2. CDR1 SGHDT and CDR2 YYEEEE come from the germline V gene. The CDR3 covers 15 residues. The junction had 4 bases not matched to a gene; V was cut back by 3 bases and J by 1 base. DNA of the CDR3: TGTGCCAGCAGCTCGGTAGCGGGAGCCCAAGAGACCCAGTACTTC. It codes for CASSSVAGAQETQYF.

The V call is TRBV6-1, the J call TRBJ1-3; the D is unclear. CDR3 length equals 15 residues. The germline V gene encodes CDR1 MNHNS and CDR2 SASEGT. The V end was cut by 9 bases, the J end by 0 bases, with 15 bases between. The CDR3 here is CASLGRPNSGNTIYF. The CDR3 DNA is TGTGCCAGTCTTGGCAGGCCGAACTCTGGAAACACCATATATTTT.

The J gene is TRBJ1-5, the V gene TRBV6-5, with TRBD1 identical over 10 bases. Trimming cost V 6 bases and J 3 bases; bases outside gene matches: 5. Germline values: CDR1 MNHEY, CDR2 SVGAGI. The CDR3 spans 15 residues. This chain's CDR3 is CASSSGTGVNQPQHF. The CDR3 nucleotides read TGTGCCAGCAGCTCCGGGACAGGGGTCAATCAGCCCCAGCATTTT.

The CDR3 spells CASSNQEGITEAFF. Written as DNA, the CDR3 is TGTGCCAGCAGCAACCAGGAGGGAATCACTGAAGCTTTCTTT. The chain carries TRBV6-6 and TRBJ1-1; D gene uncertain. The V gene lost 6 bases and the J gene lost 4 bases, with 15 bases spanning the gap. The V gene's germline CDR1 is MNHNY and CDR2 SVGAGI (reference sequence). There are 14 residues in the CDR3.

The V call is TRBV30, the J call TRBJ2-1; TRBD1 agrees at 7 bases. CDR3 length: 14 amino acids. V was pared by 2 bases and J by 4 bases, with 5 bases of the junction left unmatched. The germline gives CDR1 GTSNPN, CDR2 SVGIG (reference sequence). The CDR3 loop is CAWSSGTAYNEQFF. CDR3 DNA sequence: TGTGCCTGGAGTTCCGGGACAGCTTACAATGAGCAGTTCTTC.

This chain uses TRBV13 with TRBJ1-1; a possible D gene is TRBD1 (5 bases). CDR3 length: 16 amino acids. CDR1 and CDR2 from the germline V gene are PRHDT and FYEKMQ (reference sequence). V lost 0 bases to trimming and J lost 1 base, with 12 bases between them. The CDR3 DNA is TGTGCCAGCAGCTTAGGAGGGAGGACACCGAACACTGAAGCTTTCTTT. Its protein is CASSLGGRTPNTEAFF.

This rearrangement joins TRBV5-4 to TRBJ2-5; D is undetermined. V was trimmed by 0 bases and J by 5 bases, leaving 8 bases between them. This CDR3 is built from 13 residues. Germline CDR1 SGHNT, CDR2 YYREEE (reference sequence). In nucleotides, the CDR3 is TGTGCCAGCAGCTTGGACGGTCCGGAGACCCAGTACTTC. This gives the protein CASSLDGPETQYF.

The chain combines TRBV9 with TRBJ2-1, with 7 bases fitting TRBD1. The junction had 12 bases not matched to a gene; V was cut back by 0 bases and J by 6 bases. The CDR3 is 17 amino acids. Germline loops: CDR1 SGDLS, CDR2 YYNGEE. The CDR3 spells CASSVGWTGLRSNEQFF. Here the CDR3 DNA reads TGTGCCAGCAGCGTAGGATGGACAGGTTTAAGGTCCAATGAGCAGTTCTTC. Looking up the rest from reference TRBV9 and TRBJ2-1 gives the full variable domain: DSGVTQTPKHLITATGQRVTLRCSPRSGDLSVYWYQQSLDQGLQFLIQYYNGEERAKGNILERFSAQQFPDLHSELNLSSLELGDSALYFCASSVGWTGLRSNEQFFGPGTRLTVL.

The V gene is TRBV7-9, the J gene TRBJ1-1, with 8 bases lining up with TRBD1. The CDR3 extends over 15 amino acids. V was pared by 4 bases and J by 2 bases, with 6 bases of the junction left unmatched. CDR1 is SEHNR, CDR2 FQNEAQ, per germline (reference sequence). The CDR3, as DNA: TGTGCCAGCAGCTCCCGACAGGGGACAAACACTGAAGCTTTCTTT. Its protein is CASSSRQGTNTEAFF.

The chain joins TRBV10-1 to TRBJ2-7, with TRBD1 matching over 9 bases. With V trimmed by 3 bases and J by 6 bases, 9 bases remained unmatched. CDR3 length: 15 residues. Germline V CDR1 and CDR2: WNHNN, SYGVQD (reference sequence). CDR3 in amino acids: CASSEDRDRDGEQYF. CDR3 nucleotides: TGCGCCAGCAGTGAAGACCGGGACAGGGACGGCGAGCAGTACTTC.

The genes are TRBV29-1 and TRBJ1-1, with 11 bases aligning to TRBD1. The germline V gene has CDR1 SQVTM and CDR2 ANQGSEA. V gave up 6 bases and J gave up 5 bases; unmatched junction bases: 5. CDR3 length equals 13 residues. The chain's CDR3 is CSVGGTGGTEAFF. In nucleotides, the CDR3 is TGCAGCGTGGGAGGGACAGGGGGGACTGAAGCTTTCTTT.

This chain joins TRBV11-2 and TRBJ2-1; D is perhaps TRBD1 (5 bases). The germline CDR1 and CDR2 sequences are SGHAT and FQNNGV. Trimming shortened V by 3 bases and J by 5 bases, and 14 bases separated the two germline ends. CDR3 length: 15 amino acids. CDR3 nucleotides: TGTGCCAGCAGCTTGACAGTCTCCGGCAACAATGAGCAGTTCTTC. Amino acid sequence: CASSLTVSGNNEQFF.

This rearrangement joins TRBV6-6 to TRBJ2-3; possibly TRBD2 for D (5 bases). The V and J ends lost 6 bases and 1 base respectively, with 5 bases between them. The germline gives CDR1 MNHNY, CDR2 SVGAGI (reference sequence). This CDR3 is built from 12 residues. Here the CDR3 DNA reads TGTGCCAGCAGGAGGGGCACAGATACGCAGTATTTT. Its protein is CASRRGTDTQYF.

This rearrangement joins TRBV28 to TRBJ2-1, with TRBD1 matching 9 bases. The CDR3 consists of 14 residues. CDR1 and CDR2 (germline): MDHEN, SYDVKM. V shed 5 bases, J shed 7 bases, and the junction held 6 bases outside the gene matches. CDR3 nucleotide sequence: TGTGCCAGCAGTCCGAGGACAGGGGCGAATGAGCAGTTCTTC. Amino acid sequence: CASSPRTGANEQFF.

The CDR3 loop reads CASSLAFWTSGYNEQFF. The DNA of the CDR3 is TGTGCCAGCAGCTTAGCATTCTGGACTAGCGGGTACAATGAGCAGTTCTTC. The chain employs TRBV11-2 and TRBJ2-1; 11 positions agree with TRBD2. Germline V lookup: CDR1 SGHAT, CDR2 FQNNGV. V shed 1 base, J shed 4 bases, and the junction held 6 bases outside the gene matches. The CDR3 length is 17 residues.

The CDR3 loop reads CASSIGGAGAKEQYF. The DNA of the CDR3 is TGTGCCAGTAGTATAGGGGGAGCGGGAGCTAAGGAGCAGTACTTC. The V gene is TRBV19, the J gene TRBJ2-7, with TRBD2 identical over 8 bases. Trimming removed 1 base from V and 7 bases from J; junction bases left unmatched: 9. The CDR3 is 15 residues long. Germline CDR1 is LNHDA and CDR2 is SQIVND (reference sequence).

The rearrangement uses TRBV9 and TRBJ2-1; 8 bases agree with TRBD2. V lost 2 bases and J lost 1; bases outside the gene matches: 2. CDR1 and CDR2 from the germline V gene are SGDLS and YYNGEE. CDR3 length: 15 amino acids. As DNA, the CDR3 is TGTGCCAGCAGCGTTAGCGGGGAATCCTACAATGAGCAGTTCTTC. Its translation: CASSVSGESYNEQFF.

The chain couples TRBV5-1 to TRBJ2-1; possibly TRBD2 for D (5 bases). The V end was cut by 0 bases, the J end by 0 bases, with 13 bases between. The germline CDR1 and CDR2 sequences are SGHRS and YFSETQ. The CDR3 sequence is 17 residues long. The CDR3 DNA sequence: TGCGCCAGCAGCTTGGCCGGGGTCCCAGTCTCCTACAATGAGCAGTTCTTC. Its translation is CASSLAGVPVSYNEQFF.

The rearrangement links TRBV4-1 to TRBJ1-2, with 11 bases identical to TRBD1. The CDR3 has 15 amino acids. Per the germline V gene, CDR1 is MGHRA and CDR2 is YSYEKL. V gave up 7 bases and J gave up 4 bases; unmatched junction bases: 8. CDR3 DNA: TGCGCCAGCACGGCGGACAGGGGGCATGTCTATGGCTACACCTTC. Protein: CASTADRGHVYGYTF.

This chain joins TRBV6-1 and TRBJ2-1, with 9 bases matching TRBD2. The germline gives CDR1 MNHNS, CDR2 SASEGT. The CDR3 is made up of 15 amino acids. The V and J ends lost 5 bases and 6 bases, in that order; junction bases with no gene match: 8. The CDR3, as DNA: TGTGCCAGCAGTTCTCGACTAGCGGCGGCCAATGAGCAGTTCTTC. Its translation: CASSSRLAAANEQFF.

This chain uses TRBV10-2 with TRBJ1-5; D uncertain. The V end lost 3 bases, the J end lost 4 bases, and 10 bases lay between the germline ends. This CDR3 has 14 amino acids. Per the germline V gene, CDR1 is WSHSY and CDR2 is SAAADI. CDR3 coding DNA: TGCGCCAGCAGTGATTTCCAATCAAATCAGCCCCAGCATTTT. Protein: CASSDFQSNQPQHF.

V gene TRBV7-9 combines with J gene TRBJ2-2; 14 bases agree with TRBD2. V trimming: 5 bases; J trimming: 7 bases; junction bases outside the gene matches: 3. The length of the CDR3 is 15 residues. Germline values: CDR1 SEHNR, CDR2 FQNEAQ (reference sequence). Written as DNA, the CDR3 is TGTGCCAGCAGCCTTGGGACTAGCGGGAGCGGGGAGCTGTTTTTT. Protein product: CASSLGTSGSGELFF.

The genes are TRBV6-5 and TRBJ1-1; tentatively, D is TRBD1 (5 bases). Looked up from germline, CDR1 is MNHEY and CDR2 is SVGAGI. This CDR3 spans 13 amino acids. Trimming took 7 bases from V and 6 from J, leaving 15 bases between them. CDR3 loop: CASNLGRGSEAFF. CDR3 DNA: TGTGCCAGCAACCTAGGGAGGGGCTCTGAAGCTTTCTTT.

V gene TRBV5-4 combines with J gene TRBJ1-1, with 8 bases lining up with TRBD1. Germline V gives CDR1 SGHNT, CDR2 YYREEE (reference sequence). The junction had 15 bases not matched to a gene; V was cut back by 3 bases and J by 8 bases. The CDR3 contains 16 residues. DNA for the CDR3: TGTGCCAGCAGCTGGACAGGGTTTGCTCAACCCATGGAAGCTTTCTTT. Its translation is CASSWTGFAQPMEAFF.

This chain connects TRBV19 to TRBJ1-1, with a tentative D call TRBD1 (6 bases). Looked up from germline, CDR1 is LNHDA and CDR2 is SQIVND (reference sequence). The CDR3 contains 14 residues. Trimming shortened V by 7 bases and J by 5 bases, and 17 bases separated the two germline ends. The chain's CDR3 is CASTTGKGRTEAFF. The CDR3 DNA reads as TGTGCCAGTACCACAGGGAAAGGGCGAACTGAAGCTTTCTTT.